The 6 T cell receptor beta chains listed next were all sequenced from one sample in a study of shared clonotypes between healthy human individuals. CD8 cells regarded as naive lacked CD45RO, were positively chosen for CCR7, and omitted terminally differentiated effector memory CD45RA+ cells. The data were produced by immunoSEQ multiplex PCR, yet TCRdb's version contains in-frame clones alone and is incomplete. This sample has about 820,000 clones, with more than 85% found just once. The sequenced material came from naive CD8+ T cells sorted from blood. The receptor source for this set is a man aged 25 to 40 in good health.

This rearrangement joins TRBV28 to TRBJ2-3, with D possibly TRBD2 on 6 matching bases. Germline V gene lookup returns CDR1 MDHEN and CDR2 SYDVKM. The CDR3 is made up of 17 amino acids. V was pared by 7 bases and J by 1 base, with 21 bases between. CDR3 nucleotide sequence: TGTGCCAGCATCGGGAGCAAGGGCAATACCCGCACAGATACGCAGTATTTT. Residues: CASIGSKGNTRTDTQYF.

In this sample, this clone turned up once. V usage is TRBV11-3 and J usage is TRBJ2-1, with 10 positions matching TRBD1. The V gene's germline CDR1 is SGHNT and CDR2 YENEEA. The CDR3 consists of 15 residues. With V trimmed by 6 bases and J by 7 bases, 9 bases remained unmatched. CDR3 DNA sequence: TGTGCCAGCAGTTCGACAGGGGGCCTCGGGAATGAGCAGTTCTTC. The encoded protein is CASSSTGGLGNEQFF.

The rearrangement joins TRBV5-6 to TRBJ2-5; D is undetermined. V was pared by 5 bases and J by 1 base, with 12 bases between. The CDR3 extends over 14 amino acids. CDR1 and CDR2 from the germline V gene are SGHDT and YYEEEE. This CDR3 reads CASSFRNSQETQYF. The CDR3 DNA is TGTGCCAGCAGTTTCCGGAACTCCCAAGAGACCCAGTACTTC.

The genes are TRBV5-5 and TRBJ2-7; possible D gene TRBD1, 6 bases. Trimming shortened V by 1 base and J by 0 bases, and 14 bases separated the two germline ends. CDR1 is SGHKS and CDR2 is YYEKEE in the germline V gene (reference sequence). The CDR3 is made up of 16 amino acids. The CDR3 reads CASSLRQGLSSYEQYF. CDR3 coding DNA: TGTGCCAGCAGCTTGAGGCAGGGGCTGAGCTCCTACGAGCAGTACTTC. The full variable domain, with the rest looked up from reference TRBV5-5 and TRBJ2-7, is DAGVTQSPTHLIKTRGQQVTLRCSPISGHKSVSWYQQVLGQGPQFIFQYYEKEERGRGNFPDRFSARQFPNYSSELNVNALLLGDSALYLCASSLRQGLSSYEQYFGPGTRLTVT.

The chain employs TRBV7-9 and TRBJ2-2, with 7 bases fitting TRBD1. J lost 6 bases, V lost 11 bases, and 6 bases had no gene match. Germline V gives CDR1 SEHNR, CDR2 FQNEAQ (reference sequence). The CDR3 is 12 amino acids. This CDR3 is CAPKGGPGELFF. The DNA for the CDR3 is TGTGCCCCTAAAGGGGGCCCCGGGGAGCTGTTTTTT.

The V and J genes are TRBV29-1 and TRBJ2-3, with TRBD2 identical over 15 bases. V was pared by 6 bases and J by 3 bases, with 7 bases of the junction left unmatched. CDR3 length: 16 amino acids. CDR1 is SQVTM, CDR2 ANQGSEA, per germline. The CDR3 reads CSVQGLAGGSTDTQYF. CDR3 sequence (DNA): TGCAGCGTCCAGGGACTAGCGGGAGGTTCTACAGATACGCAGTATTTT.